Following are 14 T cell receptor beta chains from one sample sequenced in a study of T-cell reconstitution after alpha-beta-depleted transplantation in children. Unique molecular identifiers featured in how the TCRbeta library was prepared. Using its own MiXCR run on the PCR reads, TCRdb lists one record per CDR3 protein. The table lists hundreds of thousands of distinct CDR3 sequences, approximately 32% of them singletons, with 2% to 2.5% in the top ten. The sample consisted of PBMCs from the stem cell graft donor, taken from the stem cell graft. Receptor source: a human donor who donated a stem cell graft to a child with aplastic anemia.

This clonotype was seen only a few times. This chain joins TRBV20-1 and TRBJ2-2; D remains ambiguous. Germline V gene data show CDR1 as DFQATT and CDR2 as SNEGSKA (reference sequence). The CDR3 length is 15 residues. V was pared by 0 bases and J by 0 bases, with 8 bases between. CDR3 bases: TGCAGTGCTAGAGATTCCGGAGCGAACACCGGGGAGCTGTTTTTT. Encoded protein: CSARDSGANTGELFF.

V is TRBV2 and J is TRBJ2-7; D may be TRBD1 (6 bases). The CDR3 has 14 amino acids. Trimming cost V 10 bases and J 2 bases, with 18 bases left between them. Germline V gene data show CDR1 as SNHLY and CDR2 as FYNNEI. The CDR3 coding sequence is TGTGCCACCCAAGGGTCAGGGGCTCCCTACGAGCAGTACGTC. Translation gives CATQGSGAPYEQYV.

In its sample, this clonotype was seen a few times. V usage is TRBV7-2 and J usage is TRBJ1-5; D not certain. Between the trimmed V and J ends, which lost 4 bases and 5 bases, there was a span of 15 bases. Germline CDR1 reads SGHTA; CDR2 reads FQGNSA. The CDR3 spans 15 residues. The CDR3 here is CASSSERSGHQPQHF. The CDR3 region has the DNA TGTGCCAGCAGCTCCGAGCGGTCCGGCCATCAGCCCCAGCATTTT. Full variable domain (rest looked up from reference TRBV7-2 and TRBJ1-5): GAGVSQSPSNKVTEKGKDVELRCDPISGHTALYWYRQSLGQGLEFLIYFQGNSAPDKSGLPSDRFSAERTGGSVSTLTIQRTQQEDSAVYLCASSSERSGHQPQHFGDGTRLSIL.

This chain joins TRBV20-1 and TRBJ1-2; 11 bases fit TRBD1. After removal of 3 bases from V and 5 bases from J, the junction contained 8 bases not matched to a gene. Germline CDR1 DFQATT, CDR2 SNEGSKA (reference sequence). This CDR3 spans 15 amino acids. The CDR3: CSARTLGQGGYGYTF. In DNA, the CDR3 is TGCAGTGCTAGGACTTTGGGACAGGGGGGTTATGGCTACACCTTC.

This CDR3 reads CAISDSSSLEQFF. For the CDR3, the DNA is TGTGCCATCAGCGACTCCTCGTCCCTTGAGCAGTTCTTC. This sequence joins TRBV10-3 and TRBJ2-1; D uncertain. This CDR3 region has 13 residues. Germline values: CDR1 ENHRY, CDR2 SYGVKD. Trimming left V 6 bases short and J 9 bases short, with 15 bases between.

CDR3 sequence reads: CSALLGGNTEAFF. The CDR3 DNA follows: TGCAGTGCGCTTTTAGGGGGGAACACTGAAGCTTTCTTT. V is TRBV20-1 and J is TRBJ1-1, with D maybe TRBD1 (6 bases). Trimming shortened V by 6 bases and J by 1 base, and 12 bases separated the two germline ends. The germline gives CDR1 DFQATT, CDR2 SNEGSKA (reference sequence). The CDR3 covers 13 residues.

The chain carries TRBV20-1 and TRBJ1-2, with a tentative D call TRBD1 (5 bases). The V gene's germline CDR1 is DFQATT and CDR2 SNEGSKA (reference sequence). The length of the CDR3 is 13 residues. Deletions cut 3 bases from V and 0 bases from J, with 8 bases between. CDR3 in amino acids: CSASMGANYGYTF. The CDR3 region has the DNA TGCAGTGCTAGTATGGGGGCTAACTATGGCTACACCTTC.

This clonotype was detected only a few times. This chain connects TRBV5-1 to TRBJ2-1; no firm D call. The CDR3 runs to 13 residues. Trimming cost V 4 bases and J 5 bases, with 10 bases left between them. Germline CDR1 is SGHRS and CDR2 is YFSETQ. Here the CDR3 reads CASSLVVDNEQFF. As DNA, the CDR3 is TGCGCCAGCAGCCTGGTGGTCGACAATGAGCAGTTCTTC.

V is TRBV29-1 and J is TRBJ2-1; 9 positions agree with TRBD1. Germline lookup yields CDR1 SQVTM and CDR2 ANQGSEA. V was clipped by 6 bases and J by 6 bases; unmatched bases: 9. The CDR3 runs to 14 residues. The CDR3 sequence is CSVANRGLANEQFF. The DNA for the CDR3 is TGCAGCGTAGCAAACAGGGGGCTTGCCAATGAGCAGTTCTTC.

J is TRBJ2-1 and V is TRBV19; 9 bases are shared with TRBD1. In germline, CDR1 is LNHDA, CDR2 SQIVND (reference sequence). Trimming cost V 5 bases and J 5 bases; bases outside gene matches: 13. The CDR3 is made up of 17 amino acids. The CDR3 nucleotides read TGTGCCAGTAGTGCAGCCCGGACAGGGGCTCTACACAATGAGCAGTTCTTC. Amino acids: CASSAARTGALHNEQFF.

This sequence joins TRBV12-3 or TRBV12-4 and TRBJ2-2, with 7 bases that match TRBD1. This CDR3 is built from 16 residues. V lost 5 bases, J lost 2 bases, and 8 bases stayed unmatched. The CDR3 loop reads CASSPYRGGNTGELFF. For the CDR3, the DNA is TGTGCCAGCAGTCCCTACAGGGGCGGAAACACCGGGGAGCTGTTTTTT.

This clonotype occurred a few times. J is TRBJ1-2 and V is TRBV2; possibly TRBD1 for D (5 bases). From germline, CDR1 is SNHLY and CDR2 FYNNEI. The CDR3 spans 13 residues. V was trimmed by 4 bases and J by 6 bases, leaving 12 bases between them. CDR3 sequence (DNA): TGTGCCAGCAGTGCAGTAGAGGGGAATGGCTACACCTTC. The encoded protein is CASSAVEGNGYTF.

The rearrangement uses TRBV6-2 or TRBV6-3 and TRBJ2-7, with TRBD1 matching over 10 bases. The CDR3 is 15 amino acids. Germline V CDR1 and CDR2: MNHEY, SVGEGT. The CDR3 protein is CASSRPGTGVYEQYV. The DNA for the CDR3 is TGTGCTAGCAGCCGCCCCGGGACAGGGGTCTACGAGCAGTACGTC.

This clonotype was seen only a few times. The chain combines TRBV29-1 with TRBJ2-3, with TRBD1 matching 8 bases. Germline loops: CDR1 SQVTM, CDR2 ANQGSEA. CDR3 length equals 13 residues. The V segment lost 7 bases and the J segment 6 bases; nucleotides outside the gene matches: 9. CDR3 in amino acids: CSGKDRAFDTQYF. DNA of the CDR3: TGCAGCGGGAAGGACAGGGCATTTGATACGCAGTATTTT.